The T cell receptor beta chain described here comes from a study of T-cell reconstitution after alpha-beta-depleted transplantation in children. This clonotype was counted ten times or more. Its antigen remains unidentified. Preparation of the TCRbeta library was carried out with unique molecular identifiers. TCRdb used MiXCR to reprocess the PCR reads, holding one entry per CDR3 protein. The data show roughly 240,000 distinct CDR3 sequences, roughly 8% seen once. Broader study findings: Two months or so post-transplant, alpha-beta T cells reportedly derived from several hundred expanded graft clones. Several patients had high TCRbeta diversity at day 60; it came from surviving recipient T cells and thymic progenitors. A year had passed since transplant, and T-cell counts and diversity by then came mostly from newly produced T cells.

The CDR3 is 14 amino acids. The germline V and J ends were trimmed by 4 bases and 4 bases, with 13 bases remaining between them. Germline V CDR1 and CDR2: SGHVS, FNYEAQ. The sample was PBMCs, mostly from graft donor cells, taken 180 days after TCRalphabeta/CD19-depleted stem cell transplant. This sequence was found in a male patient between 10 and 17 years old who had a stem cell transplant for acute lymphoblastic leukemia, so the T cells may come from the graft donor. J is TRBJ1-1 and V is TRBV7-6, with D perhaps TRBD1 (5 bases). DNA for the CDR3: TGTGCCAGCAGCTGGCCGGGACCTTCCACTGAAGCTTTCTTT. Its translation: CASSWPGPSTEAFF.